The text below deals with one TCR beta chain. The germline V and J ends were trimmed by 6 bases and 6 bases, with 18 bases remaining between them. Germline V gene lookup returns CDR1 MRHNA and CDR2 SNTAGT. The CDR3 length is 14 residues. The sample comes from a study of shared T cell receptors in the human thymus. Profiled with immunoSEQ multiplex PCR; TCRdb holds only in-frame clones, not every one. Found here are some 720,000 clones, around 87% of them singletons; the top ten hold about 0.01%. These data also formed part of another study, on human thymus T cells. Per that study: It was healthy Finnish infants having corrective surgery for congenital heart defects who were the donors. Resections removed during corrective heart surgery provided the thymus tissue used. Thymic and blood repertoires seemed to favor certain V and J genes. The related literature has documented a marked overlap of thymic repertoires among unrelated individuals.

Sequencing was performed on thymocytes. The receptor was isolated from a boy under three years old with a congenital heart defect. V is TRBV6-4 and J is TRBJ2-7; TRBD1 is a possible D gene (5 bases). CDR3 DNA: TGTGCCAGCAGCGTTGGGTGGGGCGCGGCCGAGCAGTACTTC. This gives the protein CASSVGWGAAEQYF.